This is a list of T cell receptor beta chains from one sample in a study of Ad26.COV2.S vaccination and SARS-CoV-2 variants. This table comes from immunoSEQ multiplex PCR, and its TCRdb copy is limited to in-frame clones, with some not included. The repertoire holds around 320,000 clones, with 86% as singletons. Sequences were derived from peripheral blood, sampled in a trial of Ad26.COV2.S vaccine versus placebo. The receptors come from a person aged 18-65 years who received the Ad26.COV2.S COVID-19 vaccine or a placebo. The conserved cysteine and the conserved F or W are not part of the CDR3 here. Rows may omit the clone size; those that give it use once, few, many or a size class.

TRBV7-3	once	ASSLMDRDEQF
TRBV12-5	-	ASGLPQGDPLGYT
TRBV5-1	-	ASSLDRGLDGYT
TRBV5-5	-	ASSFGGAAYEQY
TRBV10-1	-	ASSEGLAGKPEQY
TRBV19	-	ASSIVRDRYQETQY
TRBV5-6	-	ASSLGQRYQPQH
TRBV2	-	ASSIQRTYNEQF
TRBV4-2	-	ASSGEPGQAADTQY
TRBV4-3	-	ASSLAGGSSYNEQF
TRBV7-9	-	ASSLTGTEETQY
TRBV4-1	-	ASSQDPGPYGYT
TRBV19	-	ASSLRGLNTEAF
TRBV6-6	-	ASRGGGGQPQH
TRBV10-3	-	AISTDRNTEAF
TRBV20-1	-	SASRQGTTNYGYT
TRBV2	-	ASSERQSNQPQH
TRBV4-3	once	ASSQVAGGQETQY
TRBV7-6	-	ASSPSWGRNQPQH
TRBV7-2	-	ASSLTGSAKNIQY
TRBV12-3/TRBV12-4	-	ASSTFRGYGYT
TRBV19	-	ASTPFDGRGNTEAF
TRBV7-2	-	ASSPDRGSYNEQF
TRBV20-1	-	SAPDPYEQY
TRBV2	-	ASKLEQGNTEAF
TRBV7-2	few	ASSEATGGFAEQY
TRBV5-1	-	ASSLEGGANYGYT
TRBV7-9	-	ASSLAQGASTDTQY
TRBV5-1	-	ASSPLGGEQY
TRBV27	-	ASSPRTGDREY
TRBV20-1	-	SATTNYGYT
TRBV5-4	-	ASSLKLAGGLSTDTQY
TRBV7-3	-	ASSLWGGETQY
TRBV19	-	ASRVGGLGNQPQH
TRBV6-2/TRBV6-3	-	ASSLAGKNNEKLF
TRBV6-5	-	ASSYSRMTEAF
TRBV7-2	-	ASSLDSFSGNTIY
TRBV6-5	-	ASSPGVEVNTEAF
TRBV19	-	ASSTREGNYGYT
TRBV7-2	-	ASSLVKLGAQH
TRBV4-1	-	ASSQDGTWETQY
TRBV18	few	ASSKDRGSEAF
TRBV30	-	AWSSRDEQF
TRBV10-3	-	AISQLGDTQY
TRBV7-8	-	ASSRYSNQPQH
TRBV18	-	ASSSSKAGFYLDQPQH
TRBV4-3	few	ASSQDAGIGRYSNQPQH
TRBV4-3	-	ASSQIGQGSEKLF
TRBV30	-	AWSEGQSSGANVLT
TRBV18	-	ASSPSQGGGETQY
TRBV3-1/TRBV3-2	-	ASSRRGGYEKLF
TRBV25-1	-	ASSESGVTLTNEKLF
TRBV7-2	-	ASSFVGTGDNQPQH
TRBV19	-	ASSLRDSYSPLH
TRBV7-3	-	ASSLLPGGDHEQY